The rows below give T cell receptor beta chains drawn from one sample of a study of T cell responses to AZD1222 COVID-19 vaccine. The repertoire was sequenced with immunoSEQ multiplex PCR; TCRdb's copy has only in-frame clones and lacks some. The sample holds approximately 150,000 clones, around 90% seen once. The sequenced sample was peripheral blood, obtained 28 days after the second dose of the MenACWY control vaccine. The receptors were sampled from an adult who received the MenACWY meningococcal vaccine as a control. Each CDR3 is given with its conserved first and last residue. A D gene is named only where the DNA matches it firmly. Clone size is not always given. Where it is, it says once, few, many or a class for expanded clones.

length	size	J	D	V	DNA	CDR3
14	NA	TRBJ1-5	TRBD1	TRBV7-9	TGTGCCAGCAGTCCTGACAGGGGGAATCAGCCCCAGCATTTT	CASSPDRGNQPQHF
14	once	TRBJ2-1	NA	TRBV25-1	TGTGCCAGCAGCCCCCAAGGGGCGGGGAGTGAGCAGTTCTTC	CASSPQGAGSEQFF
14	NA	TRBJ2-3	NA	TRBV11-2	TGTGCCAGCAGCTTAGCAGTGTTATCGGATACGCAGTATTTT	CASSLAVLSDTQYF
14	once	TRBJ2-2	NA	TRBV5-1	TGCGCCAGCAGCCTTGCGGGTAACACCGGGGAGCTGTTTTTT	CASSLAGNTGELFF
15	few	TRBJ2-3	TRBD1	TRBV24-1	TGTGCCACCAGTGATACAGGGACAGGGGAAGATACGCAGTATTTT	CATSDTGTGEDTQYF
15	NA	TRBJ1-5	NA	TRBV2	TGTGCCAGCAGCTTCGAAGGGGGTGGCAATCAGCCCCAGCATTTT	CASSFEGGGNQPQHF
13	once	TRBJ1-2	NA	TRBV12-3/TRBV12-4	TGTGCCAGCAGTTTTGGGGAAAGTGTTGGCTACACCTTC	CASSFGESVGYTF
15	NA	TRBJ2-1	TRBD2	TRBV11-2	TGTGCCAGCAACATAGCGGGAGTTTTCTACAATGAGCAGTTCTTC	CASNIAGVFYNEQFF
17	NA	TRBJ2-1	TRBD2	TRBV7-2	TGTGCCAGCAGCTTATGGAGCGGGGACGCTCAGTTCAATGAGCAGTTCTTC	CASSLWSGDAQFNEQFF
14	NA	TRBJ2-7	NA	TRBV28	TGTGCCAGCAGTTTAAGTGGGGTCCGGGACGAGCAGTACTTC	CASSLSGVRDEQYF
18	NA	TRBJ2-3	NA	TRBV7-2	TGTGCCAGCAGCCTAACCGCCGTTCGGGGGGCCCTCACAGATACGCAGTATTTT	CASSLTAVRGALTDTQYF
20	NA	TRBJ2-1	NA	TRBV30	TGTGCCTGGAGTGTATCCTTGAGCCCGAGACAAGGGGGGTCCTACAATGAGCAGTTCTTC	CAWSVSLSPRQGGSYNEQFF
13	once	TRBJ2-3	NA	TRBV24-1	TGTGCCACCAGTGAACCTAACACAGATACGCAGTATTTT	CATSEPNTDTQYF
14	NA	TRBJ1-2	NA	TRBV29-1	TGCAGCGTCGATGGGGCAAGAAGGGACTATGGCTACACCTTC	CSVDGARRDYGYTF
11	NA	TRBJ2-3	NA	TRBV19	TGTGCCAGTAGTCAACGGGATACGCAGTATTTT	CASSQRDTQYF
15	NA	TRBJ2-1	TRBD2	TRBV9	TGTGCCAGCAGCGTAGCCAGCGGGGACTACAATGAGCAGTTCTTC	CASSVASGDYNEQFF
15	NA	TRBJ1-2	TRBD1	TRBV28	TGTGCCAGCAGTTTACCCGGACAGGGAGGCTATGGCTACACCTTC	CASSLPGQGGYGYTF
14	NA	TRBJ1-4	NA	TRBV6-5	TGTGCCAGCAGTTACGGAGGGGTGGGCGAAAAACTGTTTTTT	CASSYGGVGEKLFF
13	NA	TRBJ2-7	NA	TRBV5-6	TGTGCCAGCAGCTCGGTTAACCTCTACGAGCAGTACTTC	CASSSVNLYEQYF
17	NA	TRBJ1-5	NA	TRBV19	TGTGCCAGTAGTATAGATTTAGGGGGGAATAGCAATCAGCCCCAGCATTTT	CASSIDLGGNSNQPQHF
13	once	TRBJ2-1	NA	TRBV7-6	TGTGCCAGCAGCTTAGGCAGGGAAGGTGAGCAGTTCTTC	CASSLGREGEQFF
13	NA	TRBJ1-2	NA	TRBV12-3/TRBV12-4	TGTGCCAGCAGTTTCGGCCGGCCCTATGGCTACACCTTC	CASSFGRPYGYTF
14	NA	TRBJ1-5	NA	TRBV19	TGTGCCAGTAGTATGGGCCAGTCTAGGCAGCCCCAGCATTTT	CASSMGQSRQPQHF
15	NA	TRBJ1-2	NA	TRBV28	TGTGCCAGCAGTTTAAGGTCCAGCCTTAACTATGGCTACACCTTC	CASSLRSSLNYGYTF
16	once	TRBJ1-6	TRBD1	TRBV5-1	TGCGCCAGCAGCGCGACCGGGACAGAGTATAATTCACCCCTCCACTTT	CASSATGTEYNSPLHF
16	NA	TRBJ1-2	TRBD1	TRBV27	TGTGCCAGCAGTTTTCTCCCGACAGGGTTGAACTATGGCTACACCTTC	CASSFLPTGLNYGYTF
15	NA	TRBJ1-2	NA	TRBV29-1	TGCAGCGTAGAAGGTCCAGGGTCGGGGAACTATGGCTACACCTTC	CSVEGPGSGNYGYTF
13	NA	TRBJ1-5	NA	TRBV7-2	TGTGCCAGCAGTGGGGGGTTGTCTCAGCCCCAGCATTTT	CASSGGLSQPQHF
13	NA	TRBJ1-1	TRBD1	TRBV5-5	TGTGCCAGCAGCGTTGGGACAGCCACTGAAGCTTTCTTT	CASSVGTATEAFF
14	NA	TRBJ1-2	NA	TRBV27	TGTGCCAGCTGGGATCCGAGACAGGACTATGGCTACACCTTC	CASWDPRQDYGYTF
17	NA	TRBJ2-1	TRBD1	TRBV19	TGTGCCAGTAGTCCACCGCCCGGACAGGGCTCCTACAATGAGCAGTTCTTC	CASSPPPGQGSYNEQFF
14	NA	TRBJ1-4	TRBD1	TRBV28	TGTGCCAGCAGGGTCGGGACAGAGTATGAAAAACTGTTTTTT	CASRVGTEYEKLFF
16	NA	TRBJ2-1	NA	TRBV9	TGTGCCAGCAGCGTAGGATCCGGGCCTTCCTACAATGAGCAGTTCTTC	CASSVGSGPSYNEQFF
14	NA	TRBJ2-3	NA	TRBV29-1	TGCAGCGTTGAAGCAGGGAAGGTCACAGATACGCAGTATTTT	CSVEAGKVTDTQYF
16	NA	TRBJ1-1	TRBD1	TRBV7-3	TGTGCCAGCAGCTTGGAACCCAGGGGGCGGAACACTGAAGCTTTCTTT	CASSLEPRGRNTEAFF
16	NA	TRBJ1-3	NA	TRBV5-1	TGCGCCAGCAGCTTGGATCTTCAGTCGGGAGGAAACACCATATATTTT	CASSLDLQSGGNTIYF
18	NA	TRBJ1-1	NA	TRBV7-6	TGTGCCAGCAGCCGACAACCCCCCGGGGGACTGATGAACACTGAAGCTTTCTTT	CASSRQPPGGLMNTEAFF
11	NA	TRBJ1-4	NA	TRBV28	TGTGCCAGCAGTATGACTCAGACACTGTTTTTT	CASSMTQTLFF
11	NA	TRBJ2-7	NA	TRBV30	TGTGCCTGGAGTAACAGCCACGAGCAGTACTTC	CAWSNSHEQYF
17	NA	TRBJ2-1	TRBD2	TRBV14	TGTGCCAGCAGCCGACAGACTAGCGGGAGTCTAAGCAATGAGCAGTTCTTC	CASSRQTSGSLSNEQFF
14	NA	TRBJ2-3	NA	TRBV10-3	TGTGCCATCAGTCGACAGAGTAGCACAGATACGCAGTATTTT	CAISRQSSTDTQYF
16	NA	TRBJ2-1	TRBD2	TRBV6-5	TGTGCCAGCAGTTGGGCACTAGCGGGGGGGCCTGATGAGCAGTTCTTC	CASSWALAGGPDEQFF
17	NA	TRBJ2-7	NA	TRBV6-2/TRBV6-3	TGTGCCAGCAGCTTGACCCAGGGGGGGTCGGACCGGGACGAGCAGTACTTC	CASSLTQGGSDRDEQYF
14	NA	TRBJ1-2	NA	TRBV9	TGTGCCAGCAGCGTAGCCTATGGGAGTGGTGGCTACACCTTC	CASSVAYGSGGYTF
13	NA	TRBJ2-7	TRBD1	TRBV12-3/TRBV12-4	TGTGCCAGCAGTTTAGGAAGGACAGGCGAGCAGTACTTC	CASSLGRTGEQYF
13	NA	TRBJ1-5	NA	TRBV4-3	TGCGCCAGCAGCCAAGATCGGGATCAGCCCCAGCATTTT	CASSQDRDQPQHF
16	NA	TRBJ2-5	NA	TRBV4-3	TGCGCCAGCAGCCAAGATCCGAAGGGGTATCAAGAGACCCAGTACTTC	CASSQDPKGYQETQYF
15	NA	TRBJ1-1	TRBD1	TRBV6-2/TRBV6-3	TGTGCCAGCAGCGCTACCGGGACAGGGGCCCCCGAAGCTTTCTTT	CASSATGTGAPEAFF
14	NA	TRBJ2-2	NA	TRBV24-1	TGTGCCACAGAGGGACCGACGAACACCGGGGAGCTGTTTTTT	CATEGPTNTGELFF
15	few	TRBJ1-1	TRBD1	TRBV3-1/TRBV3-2	TGTGCCAGCAGCCAAGGACAGGGGGCGTACACTGAAGCTTTCTTT	CASSQGQGAYTEAFF
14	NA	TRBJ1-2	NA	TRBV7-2	TGTGCCAGCAGCTTAGCGCGACCCAGTTATGGCTACACCTTC	CASSLARPSYGYTF
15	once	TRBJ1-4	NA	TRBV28	TGTGCCAGCAGTCCCCCGGGAGGGCCCAATGAAAAACTGTTTTTT	CASSPPGGPNEKLFF
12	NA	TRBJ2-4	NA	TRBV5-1	TGCGCCAGCAGCTCCCCCGAGGGGGGGACATACTTC	CASSSPEGGTYF
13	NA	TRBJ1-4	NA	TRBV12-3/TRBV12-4	TGTGCCAGCAGTCCCCGGGAGGGTGAAAAACTGTTTTTT	CASSPREGEKLFF
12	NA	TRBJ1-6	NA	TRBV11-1	TGTGCCAGCAGCTTTCTGTCCTCACCCCTCCACTTT	CASSFLSSPLHF
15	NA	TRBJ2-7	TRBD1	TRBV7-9	TGTGCCAGCAGCTGGCCGGGACAGGCAATCTACGAGCAGTACTTC	CASSWPGQAIYEQYF
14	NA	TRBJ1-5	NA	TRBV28	TGTGCCAGCAGTTTTTTGGGCCGTGATCAGCCCCAGCATTTT	CASSFLGRDQPQHF
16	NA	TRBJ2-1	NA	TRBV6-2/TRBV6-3	TGTGCCAGCAGTTACCGAGGACCGATTACCTACAATGAGCAGTTCTTC	CASSYRGPITYNEQFF